The 5 T cell receptor beta chains listed next were all sequenced from one sample in a study of Graves' ophthalmopathy and Graves' hyperthyroidism. Beta-chain TCR CDR3 regions were amplified from RNA transcripts. Following a first-round RT-PCR that used HTBI primers, a second-round multiplex PCR was carried out. TCRdb reprocessed the multiplex PCR reads via MiXCR and lists one record per CDR3 protein. The table records roughly 480,000 distinct CDR3 sequences, approximately 15% of them present only once. The sample was blood. These TCRs come from a woman in her thirties with Graves' ophthalmopathy.

The V call is TRBV11-2, the J call TRBJ2-5; D gene ambiguous. Trimming took off 6 bases at V and 7 bases at J, with 15 bases between the two ends. This CDR3 contains 13 residues. In germline, CDR1 is SGHAT, CDR2 FQNNGV. The CDR3 coding sequence is TGTGCCAGCAGATGGGTGGGCGGTACGACCCAGTACTTC. Its protein product is CASRWVGGTTQYF.

This clonotype appeared many times. The chain uses TRBV28 and TRBJ2-7, with 11 bases fitting TRBD2. J gave up 2 bases and V 4 bases, and 7 bases lay outside the gene matches. The CDR3 contains 16 residues. CDR1 and CDR2 from the germline V gene are MDHEN and SYDVKM. The CDR3 coding sequence is TGTGCCAGCAGTTCACTAGCGGGAGAAATCCCCTACGAGCAGTACTTC. Translation: CASSSLAGEIPYEQYF.

The V call is TRBV4-1, the J call TRBJ2-6; no definite D call. The ends were cut back, 6 bases at V and 0 bases at J, with 15 bases in the middle. Germline loops: CDR1 MGHRA, CDR2 YSYEKL. This CDR3 has 17 residues. In DNA, the CDR3 is TGCGCCAGCAGTCCCCTATGGCCTAGCTCTGGGGCCAACGTCCTGACTTTC. Its protein is CASSPLWPSSGANVLTF.

The chain carries TRBV28 and TRBJ1-2; D is ambiguous. The germline V gene has CDR1 MDHEN and CDR2 SYDVKM. The CDR3 has 12 amino acids. The ends were cut back, 6 bases at V and 3 bases at J, with 8 bases in the middle. CDR3 sequence reads: CASRKTDYGYTF. CDR3 coding DNA: TGTGCCAGCAGGAAGACGGACTATGGCTACACCTTC.

The sample holds a few counts of this clonotype. The chain recombines TRBV2 with TRBJ2-2; the match to TRBD1 covers 7 bases. With 6 bases clipped from V and 2 bases from J, the junction kept 9 bases outside the gene matches. Germline-derived CDR1 and CDR2 are SNHLY and FYNNEI. This CDR3 spans 16 amino acids. CDR3 nucleotide sequence: TGTGCCAGCAGAGGTTGGGGACAGCTTAACACCGGGGAGCTGTTTTTT. Translating it yields CASRGWGQLNTGELFF.